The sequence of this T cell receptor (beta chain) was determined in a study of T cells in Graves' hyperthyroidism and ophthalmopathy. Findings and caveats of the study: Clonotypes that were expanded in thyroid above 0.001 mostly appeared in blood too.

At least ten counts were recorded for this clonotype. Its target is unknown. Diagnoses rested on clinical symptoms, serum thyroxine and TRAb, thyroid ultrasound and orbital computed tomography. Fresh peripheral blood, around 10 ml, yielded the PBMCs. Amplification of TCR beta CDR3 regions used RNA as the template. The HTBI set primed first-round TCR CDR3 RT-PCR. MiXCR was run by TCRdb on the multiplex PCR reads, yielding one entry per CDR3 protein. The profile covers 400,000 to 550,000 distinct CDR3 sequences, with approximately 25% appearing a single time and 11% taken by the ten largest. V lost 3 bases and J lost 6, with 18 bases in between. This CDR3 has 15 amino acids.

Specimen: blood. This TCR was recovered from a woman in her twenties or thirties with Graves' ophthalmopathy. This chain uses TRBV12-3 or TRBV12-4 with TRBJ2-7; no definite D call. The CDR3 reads CASSLGSVVRSEQYF. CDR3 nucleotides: TGTGCCAGCAGTTTGGGATCCGTGGTCCGTAGCGAGCAGTACTTC.